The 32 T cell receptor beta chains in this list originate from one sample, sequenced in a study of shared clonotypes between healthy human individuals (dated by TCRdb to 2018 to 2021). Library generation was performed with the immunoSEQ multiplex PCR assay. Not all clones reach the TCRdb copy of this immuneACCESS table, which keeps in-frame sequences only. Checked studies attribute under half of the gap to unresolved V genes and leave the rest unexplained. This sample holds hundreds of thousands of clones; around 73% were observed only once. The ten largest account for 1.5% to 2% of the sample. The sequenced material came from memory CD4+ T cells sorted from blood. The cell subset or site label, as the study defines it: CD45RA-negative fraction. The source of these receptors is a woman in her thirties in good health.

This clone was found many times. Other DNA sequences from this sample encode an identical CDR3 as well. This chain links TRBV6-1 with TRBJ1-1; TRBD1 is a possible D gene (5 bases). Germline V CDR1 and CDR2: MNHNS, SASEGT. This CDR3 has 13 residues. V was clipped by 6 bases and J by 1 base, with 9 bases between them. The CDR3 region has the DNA TGTGCCAGCAGGAGACAGTCGAACACTGAAGCTTTCTTT. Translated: CASRRQSNTEAFF.

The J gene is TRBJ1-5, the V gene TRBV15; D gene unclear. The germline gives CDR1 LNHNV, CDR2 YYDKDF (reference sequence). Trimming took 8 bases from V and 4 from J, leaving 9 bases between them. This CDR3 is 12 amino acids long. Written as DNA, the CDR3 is TGTGCCACCGGTCCACCTAATCAGCCCCAGCATTTT. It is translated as CATGPPNQPQHF.

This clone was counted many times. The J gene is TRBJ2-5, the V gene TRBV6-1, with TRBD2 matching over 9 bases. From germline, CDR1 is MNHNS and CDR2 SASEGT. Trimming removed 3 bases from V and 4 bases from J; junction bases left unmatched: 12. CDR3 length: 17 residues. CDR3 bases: TGTGCCAGCAGTGAGGGTACCCTAGCGGGATTGGTAGAGACCCAGTACTTC. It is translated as CASSEGTLAGLVETQYF.

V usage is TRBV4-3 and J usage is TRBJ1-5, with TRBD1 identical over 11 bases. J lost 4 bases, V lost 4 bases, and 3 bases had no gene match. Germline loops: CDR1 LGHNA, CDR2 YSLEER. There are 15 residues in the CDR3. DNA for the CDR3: TGCGCCAGCAGCCTAGGGACAGGGGGGAATCAGCCCCAGCATTTT. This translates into CASSLGTGGNQPQHF.

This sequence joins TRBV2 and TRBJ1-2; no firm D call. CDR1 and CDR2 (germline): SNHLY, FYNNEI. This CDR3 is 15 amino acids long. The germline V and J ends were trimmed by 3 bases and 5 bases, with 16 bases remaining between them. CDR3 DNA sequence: TGTGCCAGCAGTGACCAGCACCTATTAGCTTATGGCTACACCTTC. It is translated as CASSDQHLLAYGYTF.

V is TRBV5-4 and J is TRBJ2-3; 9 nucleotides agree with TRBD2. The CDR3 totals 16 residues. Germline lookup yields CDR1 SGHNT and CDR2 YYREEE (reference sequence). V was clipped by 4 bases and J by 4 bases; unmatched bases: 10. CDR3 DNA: TGTGCCAGCAGCCCCCGGCTAGCGGGATTGGCAGATACGCAGTATTTT. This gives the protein CASSPRLAGLADTQYF.

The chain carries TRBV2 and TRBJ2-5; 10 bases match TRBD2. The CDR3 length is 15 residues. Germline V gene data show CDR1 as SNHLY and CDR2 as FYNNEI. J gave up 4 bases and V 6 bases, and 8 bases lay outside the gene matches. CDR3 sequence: CASRPGLAVGETQYF. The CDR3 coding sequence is TGTGCCAGCAGACCCGGACTAGCGGTGGGAGAGACCCAGTACTTC.

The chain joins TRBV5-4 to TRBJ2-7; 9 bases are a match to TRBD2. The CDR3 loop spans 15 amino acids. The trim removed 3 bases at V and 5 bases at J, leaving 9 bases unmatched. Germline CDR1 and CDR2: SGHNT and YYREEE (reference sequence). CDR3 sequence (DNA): TGTGCCAGCAGCTCAAAAGTACTAGCGGGCCACGAGCAGTACTTC. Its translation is CASSSKVLAGHEQYF.

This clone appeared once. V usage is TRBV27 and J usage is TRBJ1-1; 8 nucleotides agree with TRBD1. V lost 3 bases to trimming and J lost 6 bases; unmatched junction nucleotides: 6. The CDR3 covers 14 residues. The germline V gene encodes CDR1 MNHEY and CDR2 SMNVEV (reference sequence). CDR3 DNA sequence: TGTGCCAGCAGTTTCTCGACAGGGGTTGCTGAAGCTTTCTTT. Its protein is CASSFSTGVAEAFF.

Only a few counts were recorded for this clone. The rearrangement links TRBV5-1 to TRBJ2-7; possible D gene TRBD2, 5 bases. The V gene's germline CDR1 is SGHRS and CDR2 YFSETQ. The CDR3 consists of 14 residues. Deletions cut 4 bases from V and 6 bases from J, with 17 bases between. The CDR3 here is CASSPSSRRGEQYF. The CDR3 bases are TGCGCCAGCAGCCCGTCCTCCCGACGGGGCGAGCAGTACTTC.

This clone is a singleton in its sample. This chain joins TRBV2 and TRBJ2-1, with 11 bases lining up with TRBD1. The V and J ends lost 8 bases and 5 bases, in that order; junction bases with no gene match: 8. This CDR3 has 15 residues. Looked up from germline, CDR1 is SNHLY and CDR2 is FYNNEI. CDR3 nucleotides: TGTGCCAGCCGCCGGACAGGGGGCCAAAACAATGAGCAGTTCTTC. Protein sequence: CASRRTGGQNNEQFF.

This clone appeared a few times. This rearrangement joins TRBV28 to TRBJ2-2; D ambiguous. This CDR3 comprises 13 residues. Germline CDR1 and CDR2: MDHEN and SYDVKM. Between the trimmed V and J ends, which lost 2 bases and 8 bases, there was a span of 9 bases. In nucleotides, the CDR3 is TGTGCCAGCAGTTTAGCCGGTCTTGGGGAGCTGTTTTTT. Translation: CASSLAGLGELFF.

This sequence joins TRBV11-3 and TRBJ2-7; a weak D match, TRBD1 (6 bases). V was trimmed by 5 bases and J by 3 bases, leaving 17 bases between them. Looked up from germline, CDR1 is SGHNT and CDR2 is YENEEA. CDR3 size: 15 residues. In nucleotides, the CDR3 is TGTGCCAGCAGCCCGGACTGGGGGCGGAGCTACGAGCAGTACTTC. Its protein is CASSPDWGRSYEQYF.

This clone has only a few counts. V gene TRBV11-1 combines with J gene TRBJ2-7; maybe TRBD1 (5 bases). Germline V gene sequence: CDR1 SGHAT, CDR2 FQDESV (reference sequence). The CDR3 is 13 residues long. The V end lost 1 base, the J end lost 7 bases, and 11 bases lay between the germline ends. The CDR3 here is CASSLGQLREQYF. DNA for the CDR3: TGTGCCAGCAGCTTAGGACAGCTACGAGAGCAGTACTTC.

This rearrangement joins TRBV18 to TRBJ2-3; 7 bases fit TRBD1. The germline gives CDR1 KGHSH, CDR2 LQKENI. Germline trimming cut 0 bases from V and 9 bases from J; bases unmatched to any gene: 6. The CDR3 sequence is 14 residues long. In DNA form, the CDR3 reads TGTGCCAGCTCACCACCTCAGGACAGGCTCACGCAGTATTTT. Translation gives CASSPPQDRLTQYF.

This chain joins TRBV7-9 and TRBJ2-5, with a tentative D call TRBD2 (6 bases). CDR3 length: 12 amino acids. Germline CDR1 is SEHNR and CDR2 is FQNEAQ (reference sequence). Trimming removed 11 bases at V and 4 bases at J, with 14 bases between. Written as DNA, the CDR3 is TGTGCCGACCGGGAGATGGGAGAGACCCAGTACTTC. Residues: CADREMGETQYF.

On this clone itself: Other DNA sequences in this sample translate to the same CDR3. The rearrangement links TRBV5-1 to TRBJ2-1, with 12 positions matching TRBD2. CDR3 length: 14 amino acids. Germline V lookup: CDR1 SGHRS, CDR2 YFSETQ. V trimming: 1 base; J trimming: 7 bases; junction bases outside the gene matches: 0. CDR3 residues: CASSLTSGRNEQFF. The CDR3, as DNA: TGCGCCAGCAGCTTGACTAGCGGGAGGAATGAGCAGTTCTTC.

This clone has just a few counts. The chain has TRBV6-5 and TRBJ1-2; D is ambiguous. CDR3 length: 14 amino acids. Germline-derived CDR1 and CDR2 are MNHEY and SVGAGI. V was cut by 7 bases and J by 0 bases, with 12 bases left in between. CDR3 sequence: CASTKRETNYGYTF. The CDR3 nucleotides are TGTGCCAGCACCAAGAGAGAAACTAACTATGGCTACACCTTC.

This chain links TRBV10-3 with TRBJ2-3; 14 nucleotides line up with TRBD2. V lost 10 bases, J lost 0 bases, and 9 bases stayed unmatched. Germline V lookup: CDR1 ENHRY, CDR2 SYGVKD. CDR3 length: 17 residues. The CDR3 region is CATEMTSGRGSTDTQYF. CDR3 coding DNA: TGTGCCACCGAAATGACTAGCGGGAGGGGTAGCACAGATACGCAGTATTTT.

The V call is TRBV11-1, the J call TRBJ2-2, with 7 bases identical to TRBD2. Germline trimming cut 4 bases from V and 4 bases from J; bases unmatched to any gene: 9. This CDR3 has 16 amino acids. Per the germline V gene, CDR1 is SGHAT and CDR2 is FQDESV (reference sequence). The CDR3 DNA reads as TGTGCCAGCAGCTGGGCACGGGGGGTGGGCACCGGGGAGCTGTTTTTT. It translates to CASSWARGVGTGELFF.

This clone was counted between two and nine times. This CDR3 reads CASSGQYYQPQHF. The CDR3 nucleotides are TGTGCCAGCAGTGGACAATACTATCAGCCCCAGCATTTT. The chain employs TRBV6-1 and TRBJ1-5; no reliable D call. V was shortened by 4 bases and J by 5 bases, with 9 bases between the two germline ends. CDR1 and CDR2 from the germline V gene are MNHNS and SASEGT. This CDR3 region has 13 residues.

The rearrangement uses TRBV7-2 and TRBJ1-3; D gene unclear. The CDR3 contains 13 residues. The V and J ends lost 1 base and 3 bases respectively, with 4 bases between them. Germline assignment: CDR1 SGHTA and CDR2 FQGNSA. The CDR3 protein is CASSLEYGNTIYF. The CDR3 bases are TGTGCCAGCAGCTTAGAATATGGAAACACCATATATTTT.

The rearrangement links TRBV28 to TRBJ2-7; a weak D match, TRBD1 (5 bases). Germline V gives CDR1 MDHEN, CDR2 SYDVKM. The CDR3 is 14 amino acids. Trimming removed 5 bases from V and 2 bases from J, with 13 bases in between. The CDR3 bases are TGTGCCAGCAGTATCCAGGGTAACCCCTACGAGCAGTACTTC. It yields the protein CASSIQGNPYEQYF.

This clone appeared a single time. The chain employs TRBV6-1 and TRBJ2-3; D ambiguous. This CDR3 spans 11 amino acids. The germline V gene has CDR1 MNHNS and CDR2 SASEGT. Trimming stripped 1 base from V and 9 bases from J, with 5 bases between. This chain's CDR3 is CASSEGRTQYF. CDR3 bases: TGTGCCAGCAGTGAAGGGCGGACGCAGTATTTT.

The CDR3 protein is CASSLGDRDTSEQYF. CDR3 DNA sequence: TGCGCCAGCAGCTTGGGCGATCGGGACACCTCCGAGCAGTACTTC. This chain links TRBV5-1 with TRBJ2-7, with D tentatively TRBD1 (6 bases). Trimming removed 0 bases at V and 6 bases at J, with 16 bases between. In germline, CDR1 is SGHRS, CDR2 YFSETQ. This CDR3 is 15 amino acids long.

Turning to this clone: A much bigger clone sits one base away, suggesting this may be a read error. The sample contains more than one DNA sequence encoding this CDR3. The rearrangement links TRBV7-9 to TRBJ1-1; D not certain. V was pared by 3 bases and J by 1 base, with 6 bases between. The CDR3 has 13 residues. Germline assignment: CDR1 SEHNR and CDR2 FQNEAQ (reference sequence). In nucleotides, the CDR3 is TGTGCCAGCAGCTTCGGCGGGAACACTGAAGCTTTCTTT. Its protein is CASSFGGNTEAFF.

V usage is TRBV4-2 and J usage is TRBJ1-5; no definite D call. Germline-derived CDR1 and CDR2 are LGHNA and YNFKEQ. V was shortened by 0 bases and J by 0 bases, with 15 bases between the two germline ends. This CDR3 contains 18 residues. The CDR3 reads CASSQEGSSKYSNQPQHF. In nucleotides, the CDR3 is TGTGCCAGCAGCCAAGAAGGCAGTTCGAAATATAGCAATCAGCCCCAGCATTTT.

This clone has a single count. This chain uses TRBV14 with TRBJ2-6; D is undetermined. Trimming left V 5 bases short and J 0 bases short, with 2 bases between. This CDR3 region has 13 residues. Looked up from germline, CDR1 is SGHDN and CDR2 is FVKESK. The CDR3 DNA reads TGTGCCAGCAGCAACTCTGGGGCCAACGTCCTGACTTTC. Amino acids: CASSNSGANVLTF. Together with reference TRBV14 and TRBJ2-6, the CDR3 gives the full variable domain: EAGVTQFPSHSVIEKGQTVTLRCDPISGHDNLYWYRRVMGKEIKFLLHFVKESKQDESGMPNNRFLAERTGGTYSTLKVQPAELEDSGVYFCASSNSGANVLTFGAGSRLTVL.

CDR3 in DNA: TGCGCCAGCAGTGAGCAGGGCCGGTCCTACGAGCAGTACTTC. This gives the protein CASSEQGRSYEQYF. The rearrangement joins TRBV10-2 to TRBJ2-7, with a weak D call TRBD1 (5 bases). The length of the CDR3 is 14 residues. The germline gives CDR1 WSHSY, CDR2 SAAADI. Trimming took off 2 bases at V and 1 base at J, with 9 bases between the two ends.

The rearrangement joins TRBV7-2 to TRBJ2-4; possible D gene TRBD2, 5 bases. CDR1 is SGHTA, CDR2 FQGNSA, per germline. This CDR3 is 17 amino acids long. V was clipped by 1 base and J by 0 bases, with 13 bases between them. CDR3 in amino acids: CASSLGRELLAKNIQYF. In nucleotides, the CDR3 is TGTGCCAGCAGCTTAGGTCGGGAATTGCTAGCCAAAAACATTCAGTACTTC.

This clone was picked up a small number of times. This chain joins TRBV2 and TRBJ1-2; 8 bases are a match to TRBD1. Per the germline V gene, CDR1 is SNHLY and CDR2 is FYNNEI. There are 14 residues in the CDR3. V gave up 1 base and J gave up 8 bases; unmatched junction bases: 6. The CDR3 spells CASSEERTGRGYTF. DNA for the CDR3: TGTGCCAGCAGTGAAGAACGGACAGGGCGAGGCTACACCTTC.

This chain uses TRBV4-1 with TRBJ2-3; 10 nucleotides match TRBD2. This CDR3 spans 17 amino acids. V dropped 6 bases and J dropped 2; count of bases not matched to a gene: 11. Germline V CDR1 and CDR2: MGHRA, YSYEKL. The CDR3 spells CASRNLLAGRNTDTQYF. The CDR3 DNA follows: TGCGCCAGCAGGAATCTACTAGCGGGACGAAACACAGATACGCAGTATTTT.